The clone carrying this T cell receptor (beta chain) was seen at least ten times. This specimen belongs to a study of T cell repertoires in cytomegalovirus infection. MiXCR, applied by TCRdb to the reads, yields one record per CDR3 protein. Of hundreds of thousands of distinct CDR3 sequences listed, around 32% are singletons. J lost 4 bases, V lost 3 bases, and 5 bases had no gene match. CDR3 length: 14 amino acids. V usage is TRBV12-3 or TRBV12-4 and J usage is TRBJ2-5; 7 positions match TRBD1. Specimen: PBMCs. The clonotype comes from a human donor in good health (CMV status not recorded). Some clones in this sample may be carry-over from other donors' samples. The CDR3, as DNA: TGTGCCAGCAGTTTCCCCACAGGGGTAGAGACCCAGTACTTC. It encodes CASSFPTGVETQYF.